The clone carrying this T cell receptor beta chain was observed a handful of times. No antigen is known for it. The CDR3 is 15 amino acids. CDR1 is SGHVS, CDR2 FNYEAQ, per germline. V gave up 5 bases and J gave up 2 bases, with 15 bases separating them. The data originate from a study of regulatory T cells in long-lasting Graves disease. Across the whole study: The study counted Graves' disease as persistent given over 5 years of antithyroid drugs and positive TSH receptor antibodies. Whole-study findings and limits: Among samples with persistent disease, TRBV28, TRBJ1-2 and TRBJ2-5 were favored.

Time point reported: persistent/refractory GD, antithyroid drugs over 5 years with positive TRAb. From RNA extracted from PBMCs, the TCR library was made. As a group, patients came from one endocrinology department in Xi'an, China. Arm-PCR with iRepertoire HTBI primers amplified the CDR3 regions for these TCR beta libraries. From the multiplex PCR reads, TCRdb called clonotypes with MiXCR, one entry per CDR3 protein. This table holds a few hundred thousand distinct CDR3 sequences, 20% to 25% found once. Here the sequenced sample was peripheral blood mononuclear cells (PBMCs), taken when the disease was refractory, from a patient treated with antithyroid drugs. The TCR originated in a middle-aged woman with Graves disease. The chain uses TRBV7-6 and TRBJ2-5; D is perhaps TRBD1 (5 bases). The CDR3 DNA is TGTGCCAGCAGCGATAGTACGACAGCACAAGAGACCCAGTACTTC. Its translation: CASSDSTTAQETQYF.